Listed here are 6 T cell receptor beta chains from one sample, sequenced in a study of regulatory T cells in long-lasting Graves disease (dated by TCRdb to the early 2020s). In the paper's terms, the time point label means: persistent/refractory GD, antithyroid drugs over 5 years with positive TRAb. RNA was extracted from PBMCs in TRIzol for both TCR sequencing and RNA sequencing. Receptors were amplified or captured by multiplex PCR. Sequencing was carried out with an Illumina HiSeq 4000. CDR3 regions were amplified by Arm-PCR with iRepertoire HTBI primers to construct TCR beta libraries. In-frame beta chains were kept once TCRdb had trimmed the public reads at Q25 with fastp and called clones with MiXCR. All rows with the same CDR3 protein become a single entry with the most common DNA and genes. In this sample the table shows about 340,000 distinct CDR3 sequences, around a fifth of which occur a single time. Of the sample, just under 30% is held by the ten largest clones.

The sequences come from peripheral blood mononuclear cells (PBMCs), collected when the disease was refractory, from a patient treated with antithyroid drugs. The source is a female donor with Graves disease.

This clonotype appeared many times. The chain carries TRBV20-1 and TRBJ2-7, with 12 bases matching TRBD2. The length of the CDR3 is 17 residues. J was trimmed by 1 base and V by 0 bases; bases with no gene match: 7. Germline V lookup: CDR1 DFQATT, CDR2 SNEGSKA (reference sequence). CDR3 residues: CSARDLGLAGISYEQYF. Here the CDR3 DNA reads TGCAGTGCTAGAGATCTCGGACTAGCGGGAATATCCTACGAGCAGTACTTC.

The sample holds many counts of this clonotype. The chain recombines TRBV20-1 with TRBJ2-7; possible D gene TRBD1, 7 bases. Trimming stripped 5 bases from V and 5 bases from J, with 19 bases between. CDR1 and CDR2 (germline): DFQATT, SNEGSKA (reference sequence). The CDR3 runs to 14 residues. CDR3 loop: CSARGLGQLNEQYF. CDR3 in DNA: TGCAGTGCTCGGGGACTGGGACAGTTAAACGAGCAGTACTTC.

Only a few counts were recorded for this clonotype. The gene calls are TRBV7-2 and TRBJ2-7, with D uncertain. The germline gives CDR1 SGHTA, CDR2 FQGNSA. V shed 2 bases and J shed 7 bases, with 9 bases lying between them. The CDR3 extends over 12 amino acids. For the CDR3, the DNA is TGTGCCAGCAGCTTAAGGGTTGCGGAGCAGTACTTC. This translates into CASSLRVAEQYF.

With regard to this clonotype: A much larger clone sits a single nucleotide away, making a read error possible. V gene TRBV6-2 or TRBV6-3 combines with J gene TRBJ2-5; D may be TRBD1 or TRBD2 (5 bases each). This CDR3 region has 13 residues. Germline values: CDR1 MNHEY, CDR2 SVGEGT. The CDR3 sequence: CASSPGPGEAQYF. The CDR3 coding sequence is TGTGCCAGCAGCCCGGGGCCAGGAGAGGCCCAGTACTTC.

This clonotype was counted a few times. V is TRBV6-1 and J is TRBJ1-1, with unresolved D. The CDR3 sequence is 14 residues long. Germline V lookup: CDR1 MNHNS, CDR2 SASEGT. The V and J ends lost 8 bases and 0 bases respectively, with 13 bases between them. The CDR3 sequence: CASGPGGVNTEAFF. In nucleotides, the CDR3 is TGTGCCAGCGGCCCCGGCGGGGTGAACACTGAAGCTTTCTTT.

CDR3 protein: CASSVGTSGNTGELFF. The CDR3 coding sequence is TGTGCCAGCAGCGTCGGGACTAGCGGGAACACCGGGGAGCTGTTTTTT. The gene calls are TRBV9 and TRBJ2-2, with 11 bases that match TRBD2. The CDR3 contains 16 residues. Germline V lookup: CDR1 SGDLS, CDR2 YYNGEE. J was trimmed by 1 base and V by 2 bases; bases with no gene match: 1.